These 17 T cell receptor beta chains were sequenced from one sample in a study of cytomegalovirus exposure and HLA in healthy donors. PCR used 60 Vbeta primers and 13 Jbeta primers. Libraries were prepared by immunoSEQ multiplex PCR; TCRdb keeps only in-frame clonotypes and omits some of them. The profile shows some 160,000 clones, around three quarters of them singletons. The sequencing sample was made of PBMCs. The receptors stem from a woman aged 35 to 49 in good health and CMV-seronegative.

The J gene is TRBJ2-1, the V gene TRBV11-2; D may be TRBD2 (5 bases). The CDR3 runs to 12 residues. Germline loops: CDR1 SGHAT, CDR2 FQNNGV. V shed 2 bases and J shed 14 bases, with 13 bases lying between them. The CDR3 sequence is CASSLSGESEFF. CDR3 bases: TGTGCCAGCAGCTTATCCGGGGAGTCGGAGTTCTTC.

V usage is TRBV30 and J usage is TRBJ1-5, with D tentatively TRBD1 (6 bases). The ends were cut back, 5 bases at V and 6 bases at J, with 20 bases in the middle. Germline V gene sequence: CDR1 GTSNPN, CDR2 SVGIG (reference sequence). This CDR3 spans 15 amino acids. CDR3 region: CAWEETGLGGQPQHF. The CDR3 DNA follows: TGTGCCTGGGAGGAAACAGGGTTAGGGGGTCAGCCCCAGCATTTT.

The rearrangement links TRBV18 to TRBJ1-2; D might be TRBD1 (6 bases). Between the trimmed V and J ends, which lost 5 bases and 0 bases, there was a span of 19 bases. Germline V gene sequence: CDR1 KGHSH, CDR2 LQKENI. CDR3 length: 17 amino acids. The CDR3 region is CASSALTGTATNYGYTF. For the CDR3, the DNA is TGTGCCAGCTCAGCTCTTACAGGGACCGCTACTAACTATGGCTACACCTTC. The full variable domain, rest sourced from reference TRBV18 and TRBJ1-2, is NAGVMQNPRHLVRRRGQEARLRCSPMKGHSHVYWYRQLPEEGLKFMVYLQKENIIDESGMPKERFSAEFPKEGPSILRIQQVVRGDSAAYFCASSALTGTATNYGYTFGSGTRLTVV.

Only a few counts were recorded for this clone. The chain employs TRBV5-4 and TRBJ1-1; weak D call: TRBD1 (6 bases). V was cut by 6 bases and J by 2 bases, with 14 bases left in between. The CDR3 loop spans 14 amino acids. CDR1 and CDR2 (germline): SGHNT, YYREEE (reference sequence). In DNA, the CDR3 is TGTGCCAGCACCCGGACAGCCTTTAACACTGAAGCTTTCTTT. It yields the protein CASTRTAFNTEAFF.

V is TRBV6-1 and J is TRBJ1-5, with TRBD1 matching 8 bases. Germline CDR1 is MNHNS and CDR2 is SASEGT. This CDR3 comprises 15 residues. Germline trimming cut 1 base from V and 6 bases from J; bases unmatched to any gene: 5. In nucleotides, the CDR3 is TGTGCCAGCAGTGAAGAGGCAGGGGGCACTCAGCCCCAGCATTTT. Translated, it gives CASSEEAGGTQPQHF.

The CDR3 DNA reads TGTGCCAGTAGTACCAACAGGGGCCCTTCTATGAACACTGAAGCTTTCTTT. Translating it yields CASSTNRGPSMNTEAFF. The V gene is TRBV19, the J gene TRBJ1-1, with 7 positions matching TRBD1. V lost 4 bases and J lost 0; bases outside the gene matches: 11. The CDR3 totals 17 residues. Germline lookup yields CDR1 LNHDA and CDR2 SQIVND (reference sequence).

The genes are TRBV28 and TRBJ2-3; no firm D call. The germline CDR1 and CDR2 sequences are MDHEN and SYDVKM. V gave up 3 bases and J gave up 0 bases, with 4 bases separating them. This CDR3 contains 13 residues. The CDR3 DNA sequence: TGTGCCAGCAGTTTCCCAAGCACAGATACGCAGTATTTT. This gives the protein CASSFPSTDTQYF.

The chain is built from TRBV19 and TRBJ1-1; a weak D match, TRBD1 (5 bases). The V gene lost 6 bases and the J gene lost 4 bases, with 12 bases spanning the gap. Germline V gene lookup returns CDR1 LNHDA and CDR2 SQIVND (reference sequence). There are 13 residues in the CDR3. In DNA, the CDR3 is TGTGCCAGTAGCCGGGACTTCGCCACTGAAGCTTTCTTT. The encoded protein is CASSRDFATEAFF.

The rearrangement joins TRBV19 to TRBJ2-7; D remains ambiguous. Germline V gene lookup returns CDR1 LNHDA and CDR2 SQIVND (reference sequence). The CDR3 contains 13 residues. Between the trimmed V and J ends, which lost 4 bases and 7 bases, there was a span of 14 bases. As DNA, the CDR3 is TGTGCCAGTAGTAAAGATTCCCCACGGGAGCAGTACTTC. This gives the protein CASSKDSPREQYF. The variable domain in full, completed from reference TRBV19 and TRBJ2-7, reads DGGITQSPKYLFRKEGQNVTLSCEQNLNHDAMYWYRQDPGQGLRLIYYSQIVNDFQKGDIAEGYSVSREKKESFPLTVTSAQKNPTAFYLCASSKDSPREQYFGPGTRLTVT.

The rearrangement links TRBV19 to TRBJ2-4; D gene unclear. V lost 8 bases, J lost 10 bases, and 15 bases lay in between. The CDR3 has 12 residues. Germline V gene sequence: CDR1 LNHDA, CDR2 SQIVND (reference sequence). CDR3 DNA: TGTGCCAGTGTTGGAGACGTCTCGATTCAGTACTTC. Translated, it gives CASVGDVSIQYF.

The V gene is TRBV29-1, the J gene TRBJ1-1, with D possibly TRBD1 on 6 matching bases. The CDR3 length is 16 residues. Deletions cut 6 bases from V and 0 bases from J, with 20 bases between. Germline V gene sequence: CDR1 SQVTM, CDR2 ANQGSEA. The DNA of the CDR3 is TGCAGCGTGGCCTATCCTCAGACAGGTCTGAACACTGAAGCTTTCTTT. It translates to CSVAYPQTGLNTEAFF.

This clone was detected only a few times. The J gene is TRBJ1-1, the V gene TRBV13, with 8 bases identical to TRBD1. From germline, CDR1 is PRHDT and CDR2 FYEKMQ (reference sequence). V lost 0 bases to trimming and J lost 0 bases; unmatched junction nucleotides: 0. The CDR3 spans 15 residues. In DNA form, the CDR3 reads TGTGCCAGCAGCTTAGGGGGACAGGTGAACACTGAAGCTTTCTTT. Amino acids: CASSLGGQVNTEAFF. The full variable domain, rest sourced from reference TRBV13 and TRBJ1-1, is AAGVIQSPRHLIKEKRETATLKCYPIPRHDTVYWYQQGPGQDPQFLISFYEKMQSDKGSIPDRFSAQQFSDYHSELNMSSLELGDSALYFCASSLGGQVNTEAFFGQGTRLTVV.

Points on this clone: The junction and the germline gene differ at one end; a read error may be behind it. This chain links TRBV18 with TRBJ1-1, with D tentatively TRBD1 (6 bases). Germline V CDR1 and CDR2: KGHSH, LQKENI. The CDR3 sequence is 12 residues long. CDR3 protein: CASSPDYTDRIF. Here the CDR3 DNA reads TGTGCCAGCTCACCAGATTATACAGACAGGATATTT.

The J gene is TRBJ2-1, the V gene TRBV12-5; 10 bases agree with TRBD2. In germline, CDR1 is LGHNT, CDR2 FRNRAP. The V and J ends lost 6 bases and 5 bases, in that order; junction bases with no gene match: 7. The CDR3 spans 15 residues. CDR3 DNA sequence: TGTGCTAGTGGGACCGGGACTAGCGTTAACAATGAGCAGTTCTTC. Protein product: CASGTGTSVNNEQFF.

The chain employs TRBV9 and TRBJ2-1, with 8 bases matching TRBD2. Trimming cost V 0 bases and J 10 bases; bases outside gene matches: 6. The length of the CDR3 is 14 residues. The germline gives CDR1 SGDLS, CDR2 YYNGEE. CDR3 nucleotide sequence: TGTGCCAGCAGCGTAGAGGGTAGCGGGACAGAGCAGTTCTTC. Translating it yields CASSVEGSGTEQFF.

This clone was seen a few times. The chain is built from TRBV15 and TRBJ1-2; perhaps TRBD1 as D (6 bases). Germline V lookup: CDR1 LNHNV, CDR2 YYDKDF (reference sequence). This CDR3 comprises 13 residues. The ends were cut back, 6 bases at V and 6 bases at J, with 14 bases in the middle. CDR3 in DNA: TGTGCCACCAGTAGTACAGGGATTGATGGCTACACCTTC. It translates to CATSSTGIDGYTF.

The rearrangement links TRBV19 to TRBJ2-6; maybe TRBD2 (6 bases). This CDR3 spans 16 amino acids. V was shortened by 7 bases and J by 3 bases, with 16 bases between the two germline ends. Germline-derived CDR1 and CDR2 are LNHDA and SQIVND (reference sequence). The DNA of the CDR3 is TGTGCCAGTACCCCTACGGGCGGGGTTGGGGCCAACGTCCTGACTTTC. Protein sequence: CASTPTGGVGANVLTF.